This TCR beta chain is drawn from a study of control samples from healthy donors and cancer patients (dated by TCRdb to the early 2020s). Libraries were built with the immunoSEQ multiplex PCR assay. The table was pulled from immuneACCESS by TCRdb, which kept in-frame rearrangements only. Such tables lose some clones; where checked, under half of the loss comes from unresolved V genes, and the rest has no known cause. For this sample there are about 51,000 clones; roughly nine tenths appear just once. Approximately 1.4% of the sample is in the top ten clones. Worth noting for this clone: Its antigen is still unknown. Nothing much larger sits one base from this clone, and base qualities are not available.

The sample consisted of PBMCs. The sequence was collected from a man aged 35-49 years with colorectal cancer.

The nucleotide sequence is given as TGCGCCAGCAGCTTTTACACGACCGGGGAGCTGTTTTTT. This sequence encodes CASSFYTTGELFF. The sequence is built from TRBV5-1 and TRBJ2-2, with the D gene too uncertain to name. V is reduced by 2 bases and J by 5 bases, leaving a spacing of 7 bases between them. According to the germline V gene, CDR1 reads SGHRS and CDR2 reads YFSETQ. The CDR3 has 13 amino acids, counting the end cysteine and phenylalanine. The CDR3 DNA has 39 bases and is translated from base 1.